A single sample gave rise to the 29 T cell receptor beta chains below, sequenced in a study of human T cells and chemical hapten exposure. Specified time point: pre-sensitization, week 0. This sample's treatment: therapeutic diphenylcyclopropenone sensitization with weekly scalp DPC. TCRdb reanalysed the RACE reads using MiXCR and keeps one entry per CDR3 protein. The sample has fewer than 200,000 distinct CDR3 sequences; around 30% are singletons. The input for sequencing was whole blood, taken in connection with sensitization to the hapten diphenylcyclopropenone (DPC). Source of these receptors: a woman aged 30 to 39 with alopecia areata. Some clones in this sample may be carry-over from other donors' samples.

The V and J genes are TRBV5-5 and TRBJ2-1, with TRBD2 identical over 9 bases. Germline V gene data show CDR1 as SGHKS and CDR2 as YYEKEE (reference sequence). This CDR3 is 17 amino acids long. Trimming at V came to 4 bases and at J to 5 bases, leaving 13 bases not matched to a gene. CDR3 sequence reads: CASSRKLLREGDNEQFF. CDR3 nucleotides: TGTGCCAGCAGCCGAAAGTTGTTGCGGGAGGGCGACAATGAGCAGTTCTTC.

V usage is TRBV6-5 and J usage is TRBJ2-3, with D maybe TRBD2 (6 bases). Germline V gives CDR1 MNHEY, CDR2 SVGAGI. Deletions cut 6 bases from V and 1 base from J, with 14 bases between. The CDR3 runs to 15 residues. CDR3 residues: CASSPRGGGTDTQYF. The CDR3 DNA sequence: TGTGCCAGCAGCCCACGTGGAGGGGGCACAGATACGCAGTATTTT.

This clonotype was counted only a few times. CDR3 in DNA: TGCAGCGTTGAAGATAGGGTCCCCTACGAGCAGTACTTC. This gives the protein CSVEDRVPYEQYF. This rearrangement joins TRBV29-1 to TRBJ2-7; D not certain. Germline CDR1 is SQVTM and CDR2 is ANQGSEA. This CDR3 has 13 residues. Trimming took off 0 bases at V and 2 bases at J, with 8 bases between the two ends.

This clonotype came up many times. V is TRBV11-1 and J is TRBJ2-5, with D possibly being TRBD2 (5 bases). Deletions cut 6 bases from V and 7 bases from J, with 12 bases between. Germline V CDR1 and CDR2: SGHAT, FQDESV (reference sequence). This CDR3 contains 12 residues. The CDR3 region is CASRGLAGTQYF. CDR3 bases: TGTGCCAGCAGAGGTCTGGCGGGGACCCAGTACTTC.

This chain links TRBV27 with TRBJ1-5; D unclear. Trimming pared 8 bases from V and 0 bases from J, leaving 8 bases between. The CDR3 is made up of 13 amino acids. CDR1 and CDR2 (germline): MNHEY, SMNVEV (reference sequence). CDR3 nucleotide sequence: TGTGCCAGCGCCGCGAATAGCAATCAGCCCCAGCATTTT. Protein product: CASAANSNQPQHF.

The chain couples TRBV6-2 or TRBV6-3 to TRBJ1-2; a weak D match, TRBD1 (5 bases). The CDR3 consists of 16 residues. Trimming shortened V by 2 bases and J by 4 bases, and 17 bases separated the two germline ends. Looked up from germline, CDR1 is MNHEY and CDR2 is SVGEGT. The CDR3 nucleotides read TGTGCCAGCAGTTACGCGGGACTAAGAGGGACCTATGGCTACACCTTC. It translates to CASSYAGLRGTYGYTF.

V and J are TRBV4-2 and TRBJ2-1; 7 bases line up with TRBD2. Germline CDR1 reads LGHNA; CDR2 reads YNFKEQ. The CDR3 length is 14 residues. V shed 5 bases and J 5 bases; nucleotides not matched to a gene: 6. This chain's CDR3 is CASSSGGVDNEQFF. CDR3 sequence (DNA): TGTGCCAGCAGCTCGGGGGGAGTGGACAATGAGCAGTTCTTC.

This chain uses TRBV29-1 with TRBJ2-3; 10 bases are a match to TRBD2. The ends lost 2 bases at V and 6 bases at J; junction bases unmatched: 5. Germline V gene sequence: CDR1 SQVTM, CDR2 ANQGSEA. The CDR3 consists of 14 residues. CDR3 coding DNA: TGCAGCGTTGAACAACTAGCGGGAATTGATACGCAGTATTTT. It codes for CSVEQLAGIDTQYF.

This clonotype has only a few counts. The chain uses TRBV11-2 and TRBJ2-1; D is tentatively TRBD1 or TRBD2 (5 bases each). CDR3 length: 13 residues. Germline V gives CDR1 SGHAT, CDR2 FQNNGV. V gave up 5 bases and J gave up 7 bases, with 12 bases separating them. DNA for the CDR3: TGTGCCAGCAGCACGGGACCAAGAAATGAGCAGTTCTTC. Protein product: CASSTGPRNEQFF.

This clonotype was counted only a few times. V and J are TRBV18 and TRBJ2-1; perhaps TRBD1 as D (5 bases). The ends were cut back, 2 bases at V and 2 bases at J, with 7 bases in the middle. In germline, CDR1 is KGHSH, CDR2 LQKENI. The CDR3 contains 14 residues. The CDR3 DNA sequence: TGTGCCAGCTCACCAGGGGCAACCTACAATGAGCAGTTCTTC. Protein: CASSPGATYNEQFF.

The chain uses TRBV20-1 and TRBJ2-7; the match to TRBD2 covers 8 bases. The CDR3 covers 16 residues. The germline CDR1 and CDR2 sequences are DFQATT and SNEGSKA (reference sequence). The J segment lost 7 bases and the V segment lost 0 bases, leaving 14 bases of the junction unmatched. The CDR3 is CSARDFGRASIREQYF. In DNA form, the CDR3 reads TGCAGTGCTAGAGATTTCGGGAGGGCCTCGATTAGGGAGCAGTACTTC.

The V gene is TRBV14, the J gene TRBJ1-6; maybe TRBD1 (5 bases). Per germline, CDR1 SGHDN and CDR2 FVKESK. Trimming pared 5 bases from V and 9 bases from J, leaving 17 bases between. The CDR3 totals 15 residues. This CDR3 is CASSYGGGWGSPLHF. The CDR3 bases are TGTGCCAGCAGCTACGGTGGGGGGTGGGGTTCACCCCTCCACTTT.

The chain couples TRBV5-1 to TRBJ2-2; D is ambiguous. This CDR3 region has 16 residues. CDR1 SGHRS and CDR2 YFSETQ come from the germline V gene. The V end lost 0 bases, the J end lost 0 bases, and 9 bases lay between the germline ends. CDR3 nucleotide sequence: TGCGCCAGCAGCTTGGCCGGATTCGCGAACACCGGGGAGCTGTTTTTT. Translated: CASSLAGFANTGELFF.

The chain joins TRBV29-1 to TRBJ2-7; TRBD2 is a possible D gene (5 bases). The CDR3 length is 11 residues. The germline V and J ends were trimmed by 5 bases and 7 bases, with 12 bases remaining between them. Germline V gene lookup returns CDR1 SQVTM and CDR2 ANQGSEA. CDR3 protein: CSVILAREQYF. Written as DNA, the CDR3 is TGCAGCGTTATTTTAGCGCGAGAGCAGTACTTC.

This clonotype came up once. CDR3 nucleotides: TGTGCCAGCACCATAGGGGGGCGACTTCCCCCGGGGACGCAGTATTTT. Translation gives CASTIGGRLPPGTQYF. The rearrangement joins TRBV6-2 or TRBV6-3 to TRBJ2-3, with D perhaps assigned TRBD1 or TRBD2 (6 bases each). V was trimmed by 7 bases and J by 9 bases, leaving 26 bases between them. CDR1 and CDR2 (germline): MNHEY, SVGEGT. CDR3 length: 16 amino acids.

This clonotype has only a few counts. As DNA, the CDR3 is TGTGCCAGCAGGAAGGGACAGGGTTGGAGGCACACTGAAGCTTTCTTT. This encodes CASRKGQGWRHTEAFF. The chain combines TRBV28 with TRBJ1-1, with 9 bases lining up with TRBD1. J was trimmed by 3 bases and V by 6 bases; bases with no gene match: 11. In germline, CDR1 is MDHEN, CDR2 SYDVKM. This CDR3 is 16 amino acids long.

This CDR3 reads CATRPGLGQTQYF. The CDR3 nucleotides are TGTGCCACACGTCCGGGACTAGGGCAAACCCAGTACTTC. V gene TRBV10-3 combines with J gene TRBJ2-5, with 8 bases matching TRBD2. Germline V gene data show CDR1 as ENHRY and CDR2 as SYGVKD. CDR3 length: 13 residues. The V segment lost 10 bases and the J segment 8 bases; nucleotides outside the gene matches: 12.

This clonotype has a handful of counts. The rearrangement uses TRBV19 and TRBJ2-1; 10 nucleotides align to TRBD2. The CDR3 runs 18 residues. The V and J ends lost 5 bases and 2 bases, in that order; junction bases with no gene match: 12. Germline V CDR1 and CDR2: LNHDA, SQIVND (reference sequence). CDR3 amino acids: CASSPRGSGGAPYNEQFF. The CDR3 DNA is TGTGCCAGTAGTCCCCGGGGGAGCGGGGGGGCCCCCTACAATGAGCAGTTCTTC.

Only a few counts were recorded for this clonotype. The chain links TRBV3-1 to TRBJ2-1; 7 positions agree with TRBD2. V lost 0 bases, J lost 3 bases, and 2 bases stayed unmatched. The CDR3 loop spans 15 amino acids. Germline loops: CDR1 LGHDT, CDR2 YNNKEL (reference sequence). The CDR3 spells CASSQDGRIYNEQFF. CDR3 DNA sequence: TGTGCCAGCAGCCAAGACGGGAGGATCTACAATGAGCAGTTCTTC.

The chain recombines TRBV6-1 with TRBJ1-4, with 7 bases matching TRBD1. J gave up 7 bases and V 4 bases, and 9 bases lay outside the gene matches. CDR3 length: 15 residues. Germline CDR1 MNHNS, CDR2 SASEGT. The CDR3: CASSGTGVEGEKLFF. In DNA, the CDR3 is TGTGCCAGCAGTGGAACAGGGGTCGAGGGTGAAAAACTGTTTTTT.

The CDR3: CASRGQGLYNSPLHF. CDR3 nucleotide sequence: TGTGCCAGCAGGGGACAGGGGCTCTATAATTCACCCCTCCACTTT. V usage is TRBV12-3 or TRBV12-4 and J usage is TRBJ1-6; 10 nucleotides match TRBD1. Trimming took 6 bases from V and 3 from J; bases not matched to a gene: 2. The CDR3 loop spans 15 amino acids.

There are a few counts of this clonotype. This chain uses TRBV5-1 with TRBJ1-1, with D unclear. Germline CDR1 is SGHRS and CDR2 is YFSETQ. The CDR3 has 14 residues. The V end was cut by 4 bases, the J end by 1 base, with 11 bases between. The CDR3 DNA reads TGCGCCAGCAGCCTTCAGGCGGGGAACACTGAAGCTTTCTTT. Translated, it gives CASSLQAGNTEAFF.

At least ten counts were recorded for this clonotype. V is TRBV9 and J is TRBJ1-1, with D hard to call. V was shortened by 1 base and J by 5 bases, with 18 bases between the two germline ends. This CDR3 comprises 16 residues. CDR1 and CDR2 (germline): SGDLS, YYNGEE. The CDR3 sequence: CASSVTREGLGTEAFF. CDR3 nucleotide sequence: TGTGCCAGCAGCGTAACGAGGGAAGGGCTGGGTACTGAAGCTTTCTTT.

The genes are TRBV20-1 and TRBJ1-6; the match to TRBD1 covers 9 bases. V lost 6 bases, J lost 9 bases, and 9 bases stayed unmatched. CDR1 is DFQATT and CDR2 is SNEGSKA in the germline V gene (reference sequence). This CDR3 has 14 amino acids. CDR3 sequence reads: CSAPPGQGTSPLHF. Here the CDR3 DNA reads TGCAGTGCGCCACCGGGACAGGGTACTTCACCCCTCCACTTT.

This clonotype showed up just a few times. This chain links TRBV7-2 with TRBJ2-1, with 8 bases identical to TRBD2. This CDR3 contains 15 residues. CDR1 is SGHTA and CDR2 is FQGNSA in the germline V gene. V lost 6 bases and J lost 4; bases outside the gene matches: 8. The CDR3 reads CASRPGGGWYNEQFF. The CDR3 nucleotides read TGTGCCAGCAGGCCCGGGGGGGGTTGGTACAATGAGCAGTTCTTC. Together with reference TRBV7-2 and TRBJ2-1, the CDR3 gives the full variable domain: GAGVSQSPSNKVTEKGKDVELRCDPISGHTALYWYRQSLGQGLEFLIYFQGNSAPDKSGLPSDRFSAERTGGSVSTLTIQRTQQEDSAVYLCASRPGGGWYNEQFFGPGTRLTVL.

This chain uses TRBV29-1 with TRBJ2-5; D gene uncertain. The CDR3 runs to 14 residues. With 6 bases removed from V and 6 bases from J, the gap between germline ends came to 20 bases. Germline V lookup: CDR1 SQVTM, CDR2 ANQGSEA. The CDR3 nucleotides read TGCAGCGTGGGATCAGGAGCTTCCAGTCAGACCCAGTACTTC. This codes for CSVGSGASSQTQYF.

This clonotype was recorded a few times. CDR3 coding DNA: TGCAGCGCAGCTAGCGGGGGTTACAATGAGCAGTTCTTC. Amino acids: CSAASGGYNEQFF. The rearrangement links TRBV29-1 to TRBJ2-1; 10 positions agree with TRBD2. V lost 7 bases, J lost 4 bases, and 4 bases stayed unmatched. The CDR3 is 13 amino acids. Germline V lookup: CDR1 SQVTM, CDR2 ANQGSEA.

The CDR3 protein is CASSPATRSSYNSPLHF. The CDR3 DNA follows: TGTGCCAGCAGTCCGGCCACCCGGAGCTCCTATAATTCACCCCTCCACTTT. The chain links TRBV28 to TRBJ1-6, with no clear D. Germline CDR1 is MDHEN and CDR2 is SYDVKM. The CDR3 is 17 residues long. The germline V and J ends were trimmed by 5 bases and 0 bases, with 14 bases remaining between them.

In this sample, this clonotype turned up a few times. V usage is TRBV7-6 and J usage is TRBJ2-7, with D perhaps TRBD2 (5 bases). With 6 bases removed from V and 0 bases from J, the gap between germline ends came to 9 bases. This CDR3 comprises 13 residues. Germline V gene data show CDR1 as SGHVS and CDR2 as FNYEAQ. In DNA form, the CDR3 reads TGTGCCAGCAGTCGGGGAAGCTCCTACGAGCAGTACTTC. Translating it yields CASSRGSSYEQYF.